This TCR beta chain is drawn from a study of chronic HIV infection and antiretroviral therapy. TCRdb reprocessed the 5' RACE reads with MiXCR, giving one entry per CDR3 protein. Of 30,000 to 35,000 distinct CDR3 sequences in the sample, around 9% were seen once. The V end was cut by 4 bases, the J end by 6 bases, with 10 bases between. CDR3 length: 12 residues. Per germline, CDR1 MDHEN and CDR2 SYDVKM. In this sample, this clonotype turned up many times. Sequenced material: peripheral blood. The source of this sequence is an adult who had HIV and had not received antiretroviral therapy, or was an uninfected healthy control (not recorded which). The chain carries TRBV28 and TRBJ2-7; no clear D. CDR3: CASSYLDVEQYF. Here the CDR3 DNA reads TGTGCCAGCAGTTACCTGGACGTCGAGCAGTACTTC.